The clone carrying this T cell receptor (beta chain) was observed at least ten times. The antigen is undetermined. Germline and junction disagree at one end, which may indicate a read error. The missing CDR3 end, 3 residues past where the read stops, is filled in from the germline J gene. Sequencing input was equivalent genomic DNA from CVID and controls. The data were produced by immunoSEQ multiplex PCR, yet TCRdb's version contains in-frame clones alone and is incomplete. Recorded here are 50,000 to 60,000 clones, none singletons. This entry is derived from a study of T cell clonality in common variable immunodeficiency. The study, taken as a whole, reports: Fewer deletions and N-nucleotide insertions were reportedly seen in common variable immunodeficiency TCR beta sequences. Compared with controls, CVID subjects had fewer shared TCRbeta clones.

The CDR3 contains 15 residues. Germline CDR1 is LGHNA and CDR2 is YNFKEQ. This receptor was taken from a person aged 18 to 69 in good health. Sequenced: peripheral blood mononuclear cells. The chain combines TRBV4-2 with TRBJ1-6, with TRBD1 as a possible D gene (6 bases). CDR3 bases read: TGCGCCAGCAGTCTCGGACAGAACTATAATTCACCC. It encodes CASSLGQNYNSP. The whole CDR3 is CASSLGQNYNSPLHF.